The TCR beta chain described here comes from a study of blood T cells in healthy people across ages. Only one count was recorded for this clonotype. Its antigen is not known. The use of a sample-barcoded 5' primer and a J-beta primer mix characterized a second PCR of about 6 to 12 cycles. TCRdb re-derived calls from the 5' RACE reads in MiXCR, one entry per CDR3 protein. This sample has some 890,000 distinct CDR3 sequences, with just under 30% found just once. Donors were systemically healthy Caucasian individuals from Russia aged roughly 6 to 95 years. Peripheral blood samples of 9 to 10 milliliters were drawn from each donor. Germline V gives CDR1 MDHEN, CDR2 SYDVKM. The CDR3 extends over 16 amino acids. Notes on the study in general: Estimates based on one million T cells were treated as lower bounds.

Separately, the same data were catalogued under a study of T cells of mothers and their children. That source notes: Donors were a few healthy Caucasian mothers and their six children.

The J gene is TRBJ2-5, the V gene TRBV28; 7 bases map to TRBD1. The J call may be wrong; the DNA end is better matched by TRBJ2-7. The TCR comes from a woman in her 40s in good health. The sequenced sample was blood. In DNA, the CDR3 is TGTGCCAGCAGTTTATCCGACAGGGTGGGAAAGTACGAGCAGTACTTC. Amino acid sequence: CASSLSDRVGKYEQYF.